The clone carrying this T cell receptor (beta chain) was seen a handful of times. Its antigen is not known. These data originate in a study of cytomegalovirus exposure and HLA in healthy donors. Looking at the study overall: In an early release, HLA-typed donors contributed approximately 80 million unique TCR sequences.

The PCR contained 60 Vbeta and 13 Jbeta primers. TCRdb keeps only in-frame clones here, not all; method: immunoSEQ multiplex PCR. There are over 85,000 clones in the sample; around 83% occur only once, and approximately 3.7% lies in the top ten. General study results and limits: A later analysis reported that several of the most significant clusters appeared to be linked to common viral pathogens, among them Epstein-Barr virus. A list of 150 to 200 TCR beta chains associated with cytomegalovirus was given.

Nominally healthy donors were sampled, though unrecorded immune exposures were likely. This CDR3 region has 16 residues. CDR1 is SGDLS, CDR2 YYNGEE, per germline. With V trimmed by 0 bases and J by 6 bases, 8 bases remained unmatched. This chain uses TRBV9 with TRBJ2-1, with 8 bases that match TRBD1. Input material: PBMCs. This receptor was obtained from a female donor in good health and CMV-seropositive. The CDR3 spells CASSVDRTGSFNEQFF. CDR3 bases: TGTGCCAGCAGCGTAGATCGGACAGGGTCTTTCAATGAGCAGTTCTTC.